Listed below are T cell receptor beta chains from one sample, sequenced in a study of early T cells in non-severe SARS-CoV-2 infection. A single record per CDR3 protein comes from TCRdb applying MiXCR to the 5' RACE reads. The repertoire holds 25,000 to 30,000 distinct CDR3 sequences, with 4.5% to 6% as singletons. The sequencing input was whole blood. These receptors originate from an adult who was a healthcare worker with PCR-confirmed SARS-CoV-2 infection or an uninfected control (not recorded which). The CDR3 runs from the conserved cysteine through the conserved F or W. D genes are given only for firm matches. The size field is filled for only some rows; it gives once, few, many or a size class.

abundance	d_gene	v_gene	j_gene	CDR3nt	CDR3aa
few	-	TRBV4-3	TRBJ2-2	TGCGCCAGCGCCCCGCGGGGAGCCGGGGAGCTGTTTTTT	CASAPRGAGELFF
many	-	TRBV20-1	TRBJ1-1	TGCAGTGCCGCGAATGGACAACTCATGAACACTGAAGCTTTCTTT	CSAANGQLMNTEAFF
many	-	TRBV9	TRBJ2-6	TGTGCCAGCAGCGTAGTGGGGGCCAACGTCCTGACTTTC	CASSVVGANVLTF
many	-	TRBV11-3	TRBJ2-5	TGTGCCAGCAGCCATGGGGTGGGCGCGGGTGAGACCCAGTACTTC	CASSHGVGAGETQYF
many	-	TRBV27	TRBJ1-1	TGTGCCAGCAGTTTTCTGGGACAGAACACTGAAGCTTTCTTT	CASSFLGQNTEAFF
-	TRBD2	TRBV29-1	TRBJ2-1	TGCAGCGTCCTAGCGGCCCACCTCAATGAGCAGTTCTTC	CSVLAAHLNEQFF
many	TRBD2	TRBV7-6	TRBJ2-2	TGTGCCAGCAGCTTCCAATGGAGCGGGAGGGATTCCGGGGAGCTGTTTTTT	CASSFQWSGRDSGELFF
few	-	TRBV29-1	TRBJ2-1	TGCAGCGCCAGAGCTAGGGCCACCTCCTACAATGAGCAGTTCTTC	CSARARATSYNEQFF
-	TRBD2	TRBV4-3	TRBJ2-7	TGCGCCAGCAGCCAAGACCCCCGGACTAGGGACTACGAGCAGTACTTC	CASSQDPRTRDYEQYF
-	-	TRBV14	TRBJ2-7	TGTGCCAGCAGCCGCGAGACATCCTACGAGCAGTACTTC	CASSRETSYEQYF
many	TRBD2	TRBV20-1	TRBJ2-5	TGCAGTGCCCCCGCTAGCGGCCAAGAGACCCAGTACTTC	CSAPASGQETQYF
many	-	TRBV11-2	TRBJ2-7	TGTGCCAGCAGCTCGGTCCCCTACGAGCAGTACTTC	CASSSVPYEQYF
-	-	TRBV10-3	TRBJ1-1	TGTGCCATCAGTTCCGGGACAGAAGCTTTCTTT	CAISSGTEAFF
-	TRBD1	TRBV6-9	TRBJ2-7	TGTGCCAGCAGTTATTGGTTGACAGGGGATTCCTACGAGCAGTACTTC	CASSYWLTGDSYEQYF
-	-	TRBV11-2	TRBJ2-1	TGTGCCAGCAGCCCCTCCCCAGGGCGAAATGAGCAGTTCTTC	CASSPSPGRNEQFF
-	TRBD2	TRBV5-5	TRBJ2-4	TGTGCCAGCAGCCCTATTAGCGGGAGGGTCAAAAACATTCAGTACTTC	CASSPISGRVKNIQYF
many	TRBD1	TRBV5-6	TRBJ2-3	TGTGCCAGCAGCACGACAGGGTACGCCCGTCCGCAGTATTTT	CASSTTGYARPQYF
many	-	TRBV5-1	TRBJ1-1	TGCGCCAGCAGGACCGGGACTGTAAACACTGAAGCTTTCTTT	CASRTGTVNTEAFF
few	-	TRBV13	TRBJ2-1	TGTGCCAGCAGCCTCCCGAGGGGTGGGGGCTACAATGAGCAGTTCTTC	CASSLPRGGGYNEQFF
-	-	TRBV11-2	TRBJ2-6	TGTGCCAGCAGCTTACCCCAATACGACTCTGGGGCCAACGTCCTGACTTTC	CASSLPQYDSGANVLTF
-	-	TRBV6-2/TRBV6-3	TRBJ1-2	TGTGCCAGCCGTATACCAGGAGGCGGAACCTATGGCTACACCTTC	CASRIPGGGTYGYTF
few	-	TRBV20-1	TRBJ2-7	TGCAGTGCTAAGGTCCGGGGTTCCTACGAGCAGTACTTC	CSAKVRGSYEQYF
many	-	TRBV28	TRBJ1-3	TGTGCCAGCAGTTTGAGACGCAAAGTCTCTGGAAACACCATATATTTT	CASSLRRKVSGNTIYF
many	-	TRBV29-1	TRBJ1-2	TGCAGCGTTGAGAGGCAGGGGTCTGGCTACACCTTC	CSVERQGSGYTF
many	TRBD1	TRBV19	TRBJ1-1	TGTGCCAGTACCTTGACAGGGGGAACTGAAGCTTTCTTT	CASTLTGGTEAFF
many	-	TRBV29-1	TRBJ1-1	TGCAGCGTTGCCGCCCGGACCAAGAACACTGAAGCTTTCTTT	CSVAARTKNTEAFF
many	-	TRBV10-3	TRBJ1-3	TGTGCCACCAATGGGTCGGGGCAGCGTGGAAACACCATATATTTT	CATNGSGQRGNTIYF
few	-	TRBV20-1	TRBJ2-7	TGCAGTGCTAGAGATCAGGGGCTAAGGGTTAACGAGCAGTACTTC	CSARDQGLRVNEQYF
few	-	TRBV9	TRBJ2-2	TGTGCCAGCAGCGTAGAAGGACTTGCCACCGGGGAGCTGTTTTTT	CASSVEGLATGELFF
-	TRBD1	TRBV7-9	TRBJ1-1	TGTGCCAGCAGCTTAGGTCGACAGGGGCTCGCTGAAGCTTTCTTT	CASSLGRQGLAEAFF
-	TRBD1	TRBV11-2	TRBJ1-6	TGTGCCAGCAGCTGGTCCGGGACAGGGGATTCACCCCTCCACTTT	CASSWSGTGDSPLHF
many	TRBD2	TRBV6-2/TRBV6-3	TRBJ2-3	TGTGCCAGCGGGACTAGCGTCTCCACAGATACGCAGTATTTT	CASGTSVSTDTQYF
many	TRBD2	TRBV12-3/TRBV12-4	TRBJ2-1	TGTGCCAGCAGTTTTCAAGCGGGAGCGGATGAGCAGTTCTTC	CASSFQAGADEQFF
-	-	TRBV6-1	TRBJ2-1	TGTGCCAGCAGTTCCGGGGTTGCCTACAATGAGCAGTTCTTC	CASSSGVAYNEQFF
many	TRBD2	TRBV23-1	TRBJ2-1	TGCGCCAGCAGTCAATCGCCGGTGACTAGCGGACGAAGTGATGACAATGAGCAGTTCTTC	CASSQSPVTSGRSDDNEQFF
many	TRBD1	TRBV5-1	TRBJ2-7	TGCGCCAGCAGTTATCTCGAGGGGGCGGTCTCCTACGAGCAGTACTTC	CASSYLEGAVSYEQYF
-	-	TRBV18	TRBJ2-1	TGTGCCAGCTCACCGGCCCAGGCGTCCTACAATGAGCAGTTCTTC	CASSPAQASYNEQFF
many	-	TRBV19	TRBJ2-4	TGTGCCAGTAGTAATCCGGGACCCGCGATGGTTCAGTACTTC	CASSNPGPAMVQYF
many	-	TRBV20-1	TRBJ1-3	TGCAGTGCTAGGCCCAGGAGGAGCCCTGGAAACACCATATATTTT	CSARPRRSPGNTIYF
many	TRBD1	TRBV7-2	TRBJ1-5	TGTGCCAGCAGCCAGACAGGGGGCAATCAGCCCCAGCATTTT	CASSQTGGNQPQHF
many	TRBD1	TRBV5-1	TRBJ1-1	TGCGCCAGCAGCTTGAGTGGGACAGGGACTGAAGCTTTCTTT	CASSLSGTGTEAFF
many	TRBD1	TRBV5-5	TRBJ1-1	TGTGCCAGCAGCCGAACAGGGGAAAAGGTGAACACTGAAGCTTTCTTT	CASSRTGEKVNTEAFF
many	TRBD1	TRBV3-1	TRBJ1-5	TGTGCCAGCAGCCAAGAACAGGGGATCCAGCCCCAGCATTTT	CASSQEQGIQPQHF
few	TRBD2	TRBV4-3	TRBJ2-5	TGCGCCAGCAGCCAAGTTCTAGCGGGATTGAAGACCCAGTACTTC	CASSQVLAGLKTQYF